The 15 T cell receptor beta chains presented below share a single source sample, sequenced in a study of T cell repertoires in cytomegalovirus infection. TCRdb re-called the reads with MiXCR, one entry per CDR3 protein. The sample consists of 680,000 or so distinct CDR3 sequences, about a third of them appearing once. Sequenced material: PBMCs. Receptors originate from a human donor in good health (CMV status not recorded). Some clones in this sample may be carry-over from other donors' samples.

The V and J genes are TRBV28 and TRBJ1-1; D unclear. CDR1 is MDHEN, CDR2 SYDVKM, per germline. The CDR3 length is 14 residues. V gave up 2 bases and J gave up 1 base, with 8 bases separating them. DNA of the CDR3: TGTGCCAGCAGTTTACCCCGTTCGAACACTGAAGCTTTCTTT. Translated: CASSLPRSNTEAFF.

This clonotype appeared many times. The rearrangement links TRBV11-1 to TRBJ2-1; D is unresolved. V gave up 5 bases and J gave up 8 bases, with 19 bases separating them. Germline V gene lookup returns CDR1 SGHAT and CDR2 FQDESV (reference sequence). CDR3 size: 15 residues. The CDR3 sequence: CASSRNSLSSDEQFF. The CDR3 nucleotides read TGTGCCAGCAGCAGGAATAGCTTAAGTTCGGATGAGCAGTTCTTC.

As to this clonotype: A much larger clone lies one base from this, so it may be a read error. The chain has TRBV7-2 and TRBJ1-6; D is uncertain. The CDR3 contains 19 residues. Germline V gene lookup returns CDR1 SGHTA and CDR2 FQGNSA. The CDR3 DNA reads TGTGTCAGCAGCTTAAACAGAGAAGCAAGGAGCTCCTATAATTCACCCCTCCACTTT. Translated: CVSSLNREARSSYNSPLHF. The variable domain in full, completed from reference TRBV7-2 and TRBJ1-6, reads GAGVSQSPSNKVTEKGKDVELRCDPISGHTALYWYRQSLGQGLEFLIYFQGNSAPDKSGLPSDRFSAERTGGSVSTLTIQRTQQEDSAVYLCVSSLNREARSSYNSPLHFGNGTRLTVT.

This clonotype was picked up a small number of times. J is TRBJ2-1 and V is TRBV12-3 or TRBV12-4; 12 bases agree with TRBD2. This CDR3 region has 18 residues. V gave up 7 bases and J gave up 7 bases; unmatched junction bases: 17. In DNA form, the CDR3 reads TGTGCCAGCATCCGGACTAGCGGGAAAAAGGGGATCGGGAATGAGCAGTTCTTC. Amino acids: CASIRTSGKKGIGNEQFF.

The V and J genes are TRBV6-2 or TRBV6-3 and TRBJ2-3, with 11 bases matching TRBD2. V dropped 6 bases and J dropped 11; count of bases not matched to a gene: 13. CDR3 length: 15 residues. Germline-derived CDR1 and CDR2 are MNHEY and SVGEGT. The CDR3 DNA reads as TGTGCCAGCAGCTCCACTAGCGGGAGTACAATTAGGCAGTATTTT. It is translated as CASSSTSGSTIRQYF.

This clonotype occurred a few times. The rearrangement uses TRBV6-5 and TRBJ2-7; D ambiguous. This CDR3 spans 16 amino acids. CDR1 and CDR2 from the germline V gene are MNHEY and SVGAGI. The V end was cut by 2 bases, the J end by 0 bases, with 14 bases between. The CDR3 loop is CASSYRRQRSSYEQYF. As DNA, the CDR3 is TGTGCCAGCAGTTACAGGCGGCAGAGGAGCTCCTACGAGCAGTACTTC.

The genes are TRBV15 and TRBJ1-6, with 8 bases fitting TRBD1. With V trimmed by 2 bases and J by 10 bases, 7 bases remained unmatched. This CDR3 spans 15 amino acids. Per the germline V gene, CDR1 is LNHNV and CDR2 is YYDKDF (reference sequence). For the CDR3, the DNA is TGTGCCACCAGCAGACTGGACAGGGACGGGTCACCCCTCCACTTT. Translated: CATSRLDRDGSPLHF.

The chain employs TRBV6-1 and TRBJ1-5, with TRBD1 as a possible D gene (6 bases). Germline V gene sequence: CDR1 MNHNS, CDR2 SASEGT. The ends were cut back, 6 bases at V and 7 bases at J, with 19 bases in the middle. The CDR3 covers 15 residues. CDR3 nucleotide sequence: TGTGCCAGCAGGATTCGGGCAGGGGATAGCCAGCCCCAGCATTTT. Its translation is CASRIRAGDSQPQHF.

The genes are TRBV7-9 and TRBJ2-1, with D possibly called TRBD1 or TRBD2 (5 bases each). Germline V gives CDR1 SEHNR, CDR2 FQNEAQ (reference sequence). V gave up 2 bases and J gave up 6 bases, with 26 bases separating them. This CDR3 is built from 19 residues. DNA of the CDR3: TGTGCCAGCAGCTTATTGGCTGCGGAGAGGGGCGAAATCGTCAATGAGCAGTTCTTC. Protein: CASSLLAAERGEIVNEQFF.

This chain links TRBV10-3 with TRBJ2-1; the D gene is possibly TRBD2 (5 bases). This CDR3 is built from 14 residues. Per germline, CDR1 ENHRY and CDR2 SYGVKD. V lost 6 bases and J 6 bases, leaving 15 bases between the germline ends. The CDR3 coding sequence is TGTGCCATCAGAGATCCCCTAGCTAGCAATGAGCAGTTCTTC. Translating it yields CAIRDPLASNEQFF.

The rearrangement uses TRBV20-1 and TRBJ1-3, with 9 nucleotides matching TRBD1. The CDR3 is 16 residues long. The V segment lost 4 bases and the J segment 0 bases; nucleotides outside the gene matches: 7. Germline values: CDR1 DFQATT, CDR2 SNEGSKA (reference sequence). The CDR3 loop reads CSAIPGTGISGNTIYF. CDR3 bases: TGCAGTGCTATACCCGGGACAGGGATCTCTGGAAACACCATATATTTT.

The genes are TRBV6-2 or TRBV6-3 and TRBJ2-3; 13 bases fit TRBD2. Germline-derived CDR1 and CDR2 are MNHEY and SVGEGT. The CDR3 totals 15 residues. Germline trimming cut 6 bases from V and 6 bases from J; bases unmatched to any gene: 6. The CDR3 nucleotides are TGTGCCAGCAGCGCGGGACTAGCGGGACCGGATACGCAGTATTTT. Amino acid sequence: CASSAGLAGPDTQYF.

This clonotype has more than one count but fewer than ten. This chain joins TRBV12-3 or TRBV12-4 and TRBJ1-4, with D hard to call. Trimming shortened V by 3 bases and J by 10 bases, and 6 bases separated the two germline ends. The CDR3 has 11 residues. DNA of the CDR3: TGTGCCAGCAGTTTTCTTCGAAAACTGTTTTTT. Residues: CASSFLRKLFF.

This clonotype was seen more than once but under ten times. The V and J genes are TRBV28 and TRBJ1-6; 9 nucleotides match TRBD1. This CDR3 is built from 12 residues. Germline V CDR1 and CDR2: MDHEN, SYDVKM. The junction had 5 bases not matched to a gene; V was cut back by 10 bases and J by 10 bases. CDR3 protein: CATGTGLSPLHF. The CDR3 coding sequence is TGTGCCACTGGGACAGGGCTCTCACCCCTCCACTTT.

The genes are TRBV20-1 and TRBJ2-5; a weak D match, TRBD2 (5 bases). Deletions cut 5 bases from V and 3 bases from J, with 19 bases between. In germline, CDR1 is DFQATT, CDR2 SNEGSKA (reference sequence). This CDR3 is 15 amino acids long. Written as DNA, the CDR3 is TGCAGTGCTTGGGTAGAGGGCAGAGAAGAAGAGACCCAGTACTTC. Its translation is CSAWVEGREEETQYF.